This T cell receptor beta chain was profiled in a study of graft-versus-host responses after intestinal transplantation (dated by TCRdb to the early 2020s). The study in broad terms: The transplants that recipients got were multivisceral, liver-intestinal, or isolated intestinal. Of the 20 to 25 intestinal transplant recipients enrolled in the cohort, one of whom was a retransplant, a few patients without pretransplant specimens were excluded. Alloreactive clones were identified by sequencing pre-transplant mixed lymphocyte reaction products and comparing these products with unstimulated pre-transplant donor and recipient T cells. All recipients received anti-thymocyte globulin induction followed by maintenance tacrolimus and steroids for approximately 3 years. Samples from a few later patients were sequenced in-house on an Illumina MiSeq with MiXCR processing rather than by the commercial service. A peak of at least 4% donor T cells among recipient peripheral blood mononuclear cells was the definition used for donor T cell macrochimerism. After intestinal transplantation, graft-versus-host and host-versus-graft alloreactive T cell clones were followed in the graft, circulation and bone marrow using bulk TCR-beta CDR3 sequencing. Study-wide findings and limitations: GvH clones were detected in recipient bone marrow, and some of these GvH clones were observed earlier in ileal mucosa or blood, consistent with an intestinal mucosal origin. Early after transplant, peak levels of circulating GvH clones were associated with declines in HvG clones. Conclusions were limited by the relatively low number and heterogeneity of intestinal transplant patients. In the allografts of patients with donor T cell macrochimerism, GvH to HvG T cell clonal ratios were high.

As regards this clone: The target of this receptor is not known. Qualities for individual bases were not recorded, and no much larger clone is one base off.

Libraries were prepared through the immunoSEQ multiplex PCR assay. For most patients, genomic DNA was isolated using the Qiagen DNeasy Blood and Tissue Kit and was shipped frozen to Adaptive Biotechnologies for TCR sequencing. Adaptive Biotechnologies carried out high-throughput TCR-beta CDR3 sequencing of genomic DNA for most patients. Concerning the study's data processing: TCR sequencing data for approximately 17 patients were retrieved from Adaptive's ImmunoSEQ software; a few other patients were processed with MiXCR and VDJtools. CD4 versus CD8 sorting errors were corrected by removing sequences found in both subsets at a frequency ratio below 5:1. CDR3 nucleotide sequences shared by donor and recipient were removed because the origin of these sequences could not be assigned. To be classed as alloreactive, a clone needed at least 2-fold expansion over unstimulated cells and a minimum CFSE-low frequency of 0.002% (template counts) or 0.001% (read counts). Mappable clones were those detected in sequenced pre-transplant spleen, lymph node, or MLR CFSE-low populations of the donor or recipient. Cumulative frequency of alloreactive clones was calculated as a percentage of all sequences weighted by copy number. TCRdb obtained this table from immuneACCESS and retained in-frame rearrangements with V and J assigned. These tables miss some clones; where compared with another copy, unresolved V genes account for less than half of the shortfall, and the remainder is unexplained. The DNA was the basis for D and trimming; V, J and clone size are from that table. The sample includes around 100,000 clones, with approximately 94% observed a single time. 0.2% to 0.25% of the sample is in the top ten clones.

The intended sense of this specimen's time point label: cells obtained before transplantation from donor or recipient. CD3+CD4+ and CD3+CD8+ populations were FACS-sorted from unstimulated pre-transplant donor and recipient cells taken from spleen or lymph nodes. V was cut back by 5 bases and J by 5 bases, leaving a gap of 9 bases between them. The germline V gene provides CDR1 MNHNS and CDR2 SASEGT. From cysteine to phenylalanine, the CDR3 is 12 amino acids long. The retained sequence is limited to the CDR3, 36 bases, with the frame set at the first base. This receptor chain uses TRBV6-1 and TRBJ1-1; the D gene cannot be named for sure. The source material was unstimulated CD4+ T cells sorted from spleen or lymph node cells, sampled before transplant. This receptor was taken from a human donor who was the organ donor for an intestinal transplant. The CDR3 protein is CASSSPLTEAFF. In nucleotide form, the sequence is TGTGCCAGCAGTTCCCCGTTGACTGAAGCTTTCTTT.